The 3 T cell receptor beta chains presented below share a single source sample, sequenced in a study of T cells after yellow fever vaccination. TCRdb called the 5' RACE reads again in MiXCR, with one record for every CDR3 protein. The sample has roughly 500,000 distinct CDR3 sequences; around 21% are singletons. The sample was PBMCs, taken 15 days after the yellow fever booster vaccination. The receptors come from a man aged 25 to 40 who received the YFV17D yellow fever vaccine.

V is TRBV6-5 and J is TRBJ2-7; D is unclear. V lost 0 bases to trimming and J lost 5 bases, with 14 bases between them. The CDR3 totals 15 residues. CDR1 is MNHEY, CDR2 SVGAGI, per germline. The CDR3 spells CASSYSKSPTNEQYF. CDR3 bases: TGTGCCAGCAGTTACTCGAAGTCCCCTACCAACGAGCAGTACTTC.

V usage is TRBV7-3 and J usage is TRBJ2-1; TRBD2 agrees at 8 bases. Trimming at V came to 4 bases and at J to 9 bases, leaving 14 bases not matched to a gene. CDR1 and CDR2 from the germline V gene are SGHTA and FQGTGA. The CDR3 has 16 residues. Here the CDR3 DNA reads TGTGCCAGCAGCTCAAAAGCGGGAGTTTTGAGAAGTGAGCAGTTCTTC. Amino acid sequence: CASSSKAGVLRSEQFF. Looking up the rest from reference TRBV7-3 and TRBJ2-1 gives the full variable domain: GAGVSQTPSNKVTEKGKYVELRCDPISGHTALYWYRQSLGQGPEFLIYFQGTGAADDSGLPNDRFFAVRPEGSVSTLKIQRTERGDSAVYLCASSSKAGVLRSEQFFGPGTRLTVL.

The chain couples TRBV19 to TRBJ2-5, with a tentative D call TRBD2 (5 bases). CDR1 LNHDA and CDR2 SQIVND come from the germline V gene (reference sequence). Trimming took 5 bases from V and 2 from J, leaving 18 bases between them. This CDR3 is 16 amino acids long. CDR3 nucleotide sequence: TGTGCCAGTAGTCTTGGAAACGGACTGGCGCAAGAGACCCAGTACTTC. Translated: CASSLGNGLAQETQYF.